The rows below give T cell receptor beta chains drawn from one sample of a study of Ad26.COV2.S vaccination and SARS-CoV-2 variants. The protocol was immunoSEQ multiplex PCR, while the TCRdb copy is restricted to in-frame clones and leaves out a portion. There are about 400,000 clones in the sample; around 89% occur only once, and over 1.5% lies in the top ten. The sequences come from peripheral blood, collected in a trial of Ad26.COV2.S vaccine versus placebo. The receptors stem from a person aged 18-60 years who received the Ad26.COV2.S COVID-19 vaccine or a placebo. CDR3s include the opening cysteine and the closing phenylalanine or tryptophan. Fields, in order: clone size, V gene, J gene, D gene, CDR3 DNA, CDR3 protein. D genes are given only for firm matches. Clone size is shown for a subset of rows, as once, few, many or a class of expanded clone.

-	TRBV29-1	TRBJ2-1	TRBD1	TGCAGCGTTTTTGGGACAGCCAACTCCTACAATGAGCAGTTCTTC	CSVFGTANSYNEQFF
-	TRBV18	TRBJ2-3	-	TGTGCCAGCTCACCCGATGATACGCAGTATTTT	CASSPDDTQYF
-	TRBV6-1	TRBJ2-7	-	TGTGCCAGCAGTGAAGGGACAGCATCCTACGAGCAGTACTTC	CASSEGTASYEQYF
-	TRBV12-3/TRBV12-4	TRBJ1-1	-	TGTGCCAGCAGTTTGGAGGGGGACACTGAAGCTTTCTTT	CASSLEGDTEAFF
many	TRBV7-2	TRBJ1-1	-	TGTGCCAGCAGCTTAGGGCTCCGATTGAATTACGAAGCTTTCTTT	CASSLGLRLNYEAFF
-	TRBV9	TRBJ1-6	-	TGTGCCAGCAGCGCCCTCGGGAATTCACCCCTCCACTTT	CASSALGNSPLHF
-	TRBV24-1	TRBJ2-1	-	TGTGCCACCAGTGATTTGGGGGGTAGGGAGCAGTTCTTC	CATSDLGGREQFF
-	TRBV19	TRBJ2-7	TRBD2	TGTGCCAGTAGGACAAGCGGGAGTGTCTACGAGCAGTACTTC	CASRTSGSVYEQYF
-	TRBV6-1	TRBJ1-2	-	TGTGCCAGCAGTGAGAACTTACAGGGAGGTGGCTACACCTTC	CASSENLQGGGYTF
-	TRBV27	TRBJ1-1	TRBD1	TGTGCCAGCAGTGGGTACTCAGGGGGGACTGAAGCTTTCTTT	CASSGYSGGTEAFF
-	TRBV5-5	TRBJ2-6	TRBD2	TGTGCCAGCAGCTTGGAACCTTCCGGGAGGGGCGCTGGGGCCAACGTCCTGACTTTC	CASSLEPSGRGAGANVLTF
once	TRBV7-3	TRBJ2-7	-	TGTGCCAGCAGCGAAGGGGACGGACCCTACGAGCAGTACTTC	CASSEGDGPYEQYF
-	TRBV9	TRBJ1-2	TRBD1	TGTGCCAGTACCGGGACAGCATGGAACTATGGCTACACCTTC	CASTGTAWNYGYTF